This is a list of T cell receptor beta chains from one sample in a study of blood T cell repertoires in COVID-19. Measured with immunoSEQ multiplex PCR; TCRdb has only the in-frame clones, and not every one. Of 86,000 or so clones listed, around four fifths are singletons. Material for sequencing was peripheral blood. Receptors were obtained from a man in his 70s with acute or convalescent COVID-19. Both conserved end residues are part of each CDR3. A D gene is named only where the DNA matches it firmly. Clone sizes are given selectively: once, few, many, or a class where the clone is expanded.

length: 13; size: -; V: TRBV29-1; J: TRBJ1-3; D: TRBD1; DNA: TGCAGCGTTGCAGGGGGGACTGGAAACACCATATATTTT; CDR3: CSVAGGTGNTIYF
length: 16; size: -; V: TRBV10-3; J: TRBJ2-2; D: TRBD1; DNA: TGTGCCATCAGTGACGACGGACAGGGTAGTGCCGGGGAGCTGTTTTTT; CDR3: CAISDDGQGSAGELFF
length: 16; size: -; V: TRBV6-1; J: TRBJ1-6; D: -; DNA: TGTGCCAGCAGTGCCCTGGGGATGGGGGCATATTCACCCCTCCACTTT; CDR3: CASSALGMGAYSPLHF
length: 13; size: -; V: TRBV5-1; J: TRBJ2-3; D: -; DNA: TGCGCCAGCAGCTTGGTTTTATCAGATACGCAGTATTTT; CDR3: CASSLVLSDTQYF
length: 16; size: once; V: TRBV6-5; J: TRBJ1-2; D: -; DNA: TGTGCCAGCAGTTACAGACCCAGGGTAACGGAAGAGGGCTACACCTTC; CDR3: CASSYRPRVTEEGYTF
length: 12; size: -; V: TRBV27; J: TRBJ1-2; D: -; DNA: TGTGCCAGCAGGACTCTTCTCGGTGGCTACACCTTC; CDR3: CASRTLLGGYTF
length: 15; size: once; V: TRBV5-1; J: TRBJ1-4; D: TRBD1; DNA: TGCGCCAGCAGCTTGGAGGGACAGATGAATGAAAAACTGTTTTTT; CDR3: CASSLEGQMNEKLFF
length: 15; size: -; V: TRBV24-1; J: TRBJ2-5; D: TRBD1; DNA: TGTGCCACCAGTGACACCAGGGGGCTGAAAGAGACCCAGTACTTC; CDR3: CATSDTRGLKETQYF
length: 16; size: few; V: TRBV11-2; J: TRBJ2-1; D: TRBD2; DNA: TGTGCCAGCAGTTCCCGGCTAGCGGGGGTTTACAATGAGCAGTTCTTC; CDR3: CASSSRLAGVYNEQFF
length: 13; size: -; V: TRBV21-1; J: TRBJ2-1; D: -; DNA: TGTGCCAGCAGCACAGCAGGGAGGAATGAGCAGTTCTTC; CDR3: CASSTAGRNEQFF
length: 15; size: -; V: TRBV18; J: TRBJ2-2; D: TRBD1; DNA: TGTGCCAGCTCACCAAGGGGGCCGGGCACCGGGGAGCTGTTTTTT; CDR3: CASSPRGPGTGELFF
length: 12; size: -; V: TRBV6-5; J: TRBJ1-1; D: -; DNA: TGTGCCAGCAGTTACACCCGGGATGAAGCTTTCTTT; CDR3: CASSYTRDEAFF
length: 14; size: -; V: TRBV5-1; J: TRBJ2-2; D: -; DNA: TGCGCCAGCAGCCCCCAGGGCAACACCGGGGAGCTGTTTTTT; CDR3: CASSPQGNTGELFF
length: 14; size: -; V: TRBV11-2; J: TRBJ1-5; D: -; DNA: TGTGCCAGCAGCTTAGGGGGGCAGAATCAGCCCCAGCATTTT; CDR3: CASSLGGQNQPQHF
length: 16; size: -; V: TRBV18; J: TRBJ2-1; D: TRBD2; DNA: TGTGCCAGCTCACCACCGCTAGCGGGGGGGCTCAATGAGCAGTTCTTC; CDR3: CASSPPLAGGLNEQFF
length: 14; size: -; V: TRBV6-5; J: TRBJ1-6; D: -; DNA: TGTGCCAGCCGGGACTTCTTCGAGAATTCACCCCTCCACTTT; CDR3: CASRDFFENSPLHF
length: 16; size: few; V: TRBV9; J: TRBJ1-4; D: -; DNA: TGTGCCAGCAGCGTAGGAACAAACCATTTTAATGAAAAACTGTTTTTT; CDR3: CASSVGTNHFNEKLFF
length: 14; size: -; V: TRBV7-9; J: TRBJ2-6; D: -; DNA: TGTGCCAGCAGCTTGAGCTCTGGGGCCAACGTCCTGACTTTC; CDR3: CASSLSSGANVLTF
length: 15; size: -; V: TRBV4-1; J: TRBJ1-2; D: -; DNA: TGCGCCAGCAGCCAAGATAAAACAGGGAATTATGGCTACACCTTC; CDR3: CASSQDKTGNYGYTF
length: 17; size: -; V: TRBV5-1; J: TRBJ1-4; D: TRBD1; DNA: TGCGCCAGCAGCAGGGGACAGGGGGTTGCAACTAATGAAAAACTGTTTTTT; CDR3: CASSRGQGVATNEKLFF
length: 15; size: -; V: TRBV9; J: TRBJ1-6; D: -; DNA: TGTGCCAGCAGCGTAGAAGGTAGAGGCAATTCACCCCTCCACTTT; CDR3: CASSVEGRGNSPLHF
length: 12; size: -; V: TRBV6-5; J: TRBJ1-2; D: -; DNA: TGTGCCACCACACAGAATAACTATGGCTACACCTTC; CDR3: CATTQNNYGYTF
length: 12; size: -; V: TRBV30; J: TRBJ1-1; D: -; DNA: TGTGCCTGGAGTGACGGGAACACTGAAGCTTTCTTT; CDR3: CAWSDGNTEAFF
length: 13; size: -; V: TRBV7-8; J: TRBJ1-1; D: -; DNA: TGTGCCAGCAGCTTATGGAGCGGACCTGAAGCTTTCTTT; CDR3: CASSLWSGPEAFF
length: 15; size: -; V: TRBV2; J: TRBJ1-5; D: TRBD1; DNA: TGTGCCAGCAGTGGGGGGACAGGGAGCCATCAGCCCCAGCATTTT; CDR3: CASSGGTGSHQPQHF
length: 15; size: -; V: TRBV15; J: TRBJ1-1; D: -; DNA: TGTGCCACCAGCAGAGATACCCGTGAGGGGGCTGAAGCTTTCTTT; CDR3: CATSRDTREGAEAFF
length: 15; size: -; V: TRBV28; J: TRBJ2-1; D: -; DNA: TGTGCCAGCAGTCCCGACAGGAGCCCCTACAATGAGCAGTTCTTC; CDR3: CASSPDRSPYNEQFF
length: 18; size: once; V: TRBV6-1; J: TRBJ1-4; D: -; DNA: TGTGCCAGCAGTGAACAAATAGAACTGACAGCAACTAATGAAAAACTGTTTTTT; CDR3: CASSEQIELTATNEKLFF
length: 13; size: -; V: TRBV28; J: TRBJ1-4; D: TRBD1; DNA: TGTGCCAGCACCGGACAGGTAGATGAAAAACTGTTTTTT; CDR3: CASTGQVDEKLFF
length: 16; size: -; V: TRBV5-1; J: TRBJ1-3; D: TRBD1; DNA: TGCGCCAGCAGCTTGGGGACAGGGTTCTCTGGAAACACCATATATTTT; CDR3: CASSLGTGFSGNTIYF
length: 18; size: few; V: TRBV27; J: TRBJ2-2; D: TRBD2; DNA: TGTGCCAGCAGACTGAGGGCCTTGGGTGCGGGGGGTACCGGGGAGCTGTTTTTT; CDR3: CASRLRALGAGGTGELFF
length: 13; size: -; V: TRBV4-1; J: TRBJ2-7; D: -; DNA: TGCGCCAGCAGCCATGACCAGGGATTCGAGCAGTACTTC; CDR3: CASSHDQGFEQYF
length: 12; size: -; V: TRBV3-1/TRBV3-2; J: TRBJ1-2; D: -; DNA: TGTGCCAGCAGCGCGGCTAACTATGGCTACACCTTC; CDR3: CASSAANYGYTF
length: 16; size: -; V: TRBV7-8; J: TRBJ1-6; D: TRBD1; DNA: TGTGCCAGCAGCCGGGAACCGGGACAGCGATATTCACCCCTCCACTTT; CDR3: CASSREPGQRYSPLHF
length: 13; size: once; V: TRBV2; J: TRBJ1-2; D: TRBD1; DNA: TGTGCCAGCAGCCGGGACAGGGGAAACGGCTACACCTTC; CDR3: CASSRDRGNGYTF
length: 15; size: -; V: TRBV2; J: TRBJ2-7; D: TRBD1; DNA: TGTGCCAGCAGCCCGCCGGGACAGGGTGGGGGCGAGCAGTACTTC; CDR3: CASSPPGQGGGEQYF
length: 18; size: -; V: TRBV28; J: TRBJ1-2; D: TRBD1; DNA: TGTGCCAGCAGTTTCATTGGAACAGGGGAGTACTCTGACTATGGCTACACCTTC; CDR3: CASSFIGTGEYSDYGYTF
length: 16; size: -; V: TRBV7-3; J: TRBJ2-1; D: TRBD1; DNA: TGTGCCAGCAGCTTTGTACCGGGACAGGGTAGCAATGAGCAGTTCTTC; CDR3: CASSFVPGQGSNEQFF
length: 12; size: -; V: TRBV11-3; J: TRBJ2-3; D: -; DNA: TGTGCCAGCAGCTTACAGTCAGATACGCAGTATTTT; CDR3: CASSLQSDTQYF
length: 13; size: -; V: TRBV3-1/TRBV3-2; J: TRBJ2-5; D: TRBD1; DNA: TGTGCCAGCAGTTCAGGGGGCAGGGAGACCCAGTACTTC; CDR3: CASSSGGRETQYF
length: 12; size: -; V: TRBV3-1/TRBV3-2; J: TRBJ1-2; D: -; DNA: TGTGCCAGCAGCTCCAACGGCTATGGCTACACCTTC; CDR3: CASSSNGYGYTF
length: 14; size: -; V: TRBV3-1/TRBV3-2; J: TRBJ1-4; D: TRBD1; DNA: TGTGCCAGCAGCCCGGGACAGGGTAATGAAAAACTGTTTTTT; CDR3: CASSPGQGNEKLFF
length: 16; size: -; V: TRBV4-2; J: TRBJ2-7; D: -; DNA: TGTGCCAGCAGCCAAGATCGGAGGGGCGCCGGCTACGAGCAGTACTTC; CDR3: CASSQDRRGAGYEQYF
length: 12; size: -; V: TRBV2; J: TRBJ1-2; D: -; DNA: TGTGCCAGCAAGGAGGGGCGCTATGGCTACACCTTC; CDR3: CASKEGRYGYTF
length: 17; size: -; V: TRBV7-9; J: TRBJ2-1; D: -; DNA: TGTGCCAGCAGCTTAGCGGGGCGATTTAGCTCCTACAATGAGCAGTTCTTC; CDR3: CASSLAGRFSSYNEQFF
length: 12; size: -; V: TRBV28; J: TRBJ2-7; D: -; DNA: TGTGCCAGCAGTTTAGGACAGTACGAGCAGTACTTC; CDR3: CASSLGQYEQYF
length: 13; size: -; V: TRBV27; J: TRBJ2-3; D: -; DNA: TGTGCCAGCAGTTCCGCTACCACAGATACGCAGTATTTT; CDR3: CASSSATTDTQYF
length: 14; size: -; V: TRBV6-6; J: TRBJ2-7; D: -; DNA: TGTGCCAGCAGTTACACTCAGGGCCTGAGGGAGCAGTACTTC; CDR3: CASSYTQGLREQYF
length: 11; size: -; V: TRBV7-9; J: TRBJ1-2; D: -; DNA: TGTGCCAGCAGCTTAAGGGGGGGCTACACCTTC; CDR3: CASSLRGGYTF
length: 14; size: -; V: TRBV6-5; J: TRBJ1-4; D: TRBD1; DNA: TGTGCCAGCAGCAACAGGGGGGCTAATGAAAAACTGTTTTTT; CDR3: CASSNRGANEKLFF
length: 14; size: -; V: TRBV6-6; J: TRBJ2-5; D: TRBD2; DNA: TGTGCCAGCAGGCTGACTAGCGGGGCAGAGACCCAGTACTTC; CDR3: CASRLTSGAETQYF
length: 16; size: -; V: TRBV9; J: TRBJ2-2; D: -; DNA: TGTGCCAGCAGAAAAGGGGGAGGGTCGCGCACCGGGGAGCTGTTTTTT; CDR3: CASRKGGGSRTGELFF
length: 13; size: few; V: TRBV27; J: TRBJ1-2; D: -; DNA: TGTGCCAGCAGTCCGGGGGTTCCTTATGGCTACACCTTC; CDR3: CASSPGVPYGYTF
length: 15; size: -; V: TRBV4-1; J: TRBJ1-1; D: -; DNA: TGCGCCAGCAGCCAAGTCGAACTCTCGAACACTGAAGCTTTCTTT; CDR3: CASSQVELSNTEAFF
length: 12; size: few; V: TRBV4-1; J: TRBJ1-2; D: -; DNA: TGCGCCAGCAGGGGGAGGGCTGGTGGCTACACCTTC; CDR3: CASRGRAGGYTF
length: 12; size: once; V: TRBV5-1; J: TRBJ2-1; D: -; DNA: TGCGCCAGCAGCTCACTATACAATGAGCAGTTCTTC; CDR3: CASSSLYNEQFF